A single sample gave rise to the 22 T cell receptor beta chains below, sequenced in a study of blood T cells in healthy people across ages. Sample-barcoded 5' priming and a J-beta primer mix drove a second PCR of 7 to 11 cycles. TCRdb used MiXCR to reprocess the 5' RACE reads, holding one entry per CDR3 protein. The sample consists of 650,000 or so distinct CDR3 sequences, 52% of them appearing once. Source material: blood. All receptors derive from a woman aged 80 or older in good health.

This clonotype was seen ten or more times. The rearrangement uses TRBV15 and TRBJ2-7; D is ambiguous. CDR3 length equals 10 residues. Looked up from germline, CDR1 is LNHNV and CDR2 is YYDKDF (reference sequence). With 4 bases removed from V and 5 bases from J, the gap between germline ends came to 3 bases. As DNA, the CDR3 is TGTGCCACCAGCAAGCACGAGCAGTACTTC. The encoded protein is CATSKHEQYF.

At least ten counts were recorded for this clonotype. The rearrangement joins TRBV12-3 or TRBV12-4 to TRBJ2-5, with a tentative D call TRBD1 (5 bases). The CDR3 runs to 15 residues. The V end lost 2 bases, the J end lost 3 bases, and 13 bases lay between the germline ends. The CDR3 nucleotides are TGTGCCAGCAGTTTAATGGACACAGAAAAAGAGACCCAGTACTTC. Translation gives CASSLMDTEKETQYF.

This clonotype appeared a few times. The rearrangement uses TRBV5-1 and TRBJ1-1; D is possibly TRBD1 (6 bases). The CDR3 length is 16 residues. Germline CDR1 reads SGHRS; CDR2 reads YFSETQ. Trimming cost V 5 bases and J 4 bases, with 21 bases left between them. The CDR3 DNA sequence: TGCGCCAGCAGGGGCGGGGGGGCTCTCACCCCCACTGAAGCTTTCTTT. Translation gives CASRGGGALTPTEAFF. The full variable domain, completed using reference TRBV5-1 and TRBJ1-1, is KAGVTQTPRYLIKTRGQQVTLSCSPISGHRSVSWYQQTPGQGLQFLFEYFSETQRNKGNFPGRFSGRQFSNSRSEMNVSTLELGDSALYLCASRGGGALTPTEAFFGQGTRLTVV.

The CDR3 DNA is TGCGCCAGCAGCCAAGTGGCTAGCGGACTCTACGAGCAGTACTTC. Protein sequence: CASSQVASGLYEQYF. The chain uses TRBV4-1 and TRBJ2-5; 7 nucleotides match TRBD2. The J call may be mistaken, given a closer DNA end match to TRBJ2-7. This CDR3 has 15 residues. Germline-derived CDR1 and CDR2 are MGHRA and YSYEKL.

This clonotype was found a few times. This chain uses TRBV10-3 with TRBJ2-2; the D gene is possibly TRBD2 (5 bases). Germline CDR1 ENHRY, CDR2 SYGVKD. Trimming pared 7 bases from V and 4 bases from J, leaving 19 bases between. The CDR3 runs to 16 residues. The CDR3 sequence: CAIMYSHGKATGELFF. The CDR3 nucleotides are TGTGCCATCATGTACTCCCACGGGAAGGCCACCGGGGAGCTGTTTTTT.

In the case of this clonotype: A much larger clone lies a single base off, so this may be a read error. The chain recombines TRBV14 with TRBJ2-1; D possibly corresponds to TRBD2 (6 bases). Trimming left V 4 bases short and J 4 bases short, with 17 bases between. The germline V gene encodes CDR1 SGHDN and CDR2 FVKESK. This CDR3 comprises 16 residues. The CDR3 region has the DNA TGTGCCAGCAGCCCTCGGTGGTGGGGGGTATACAATGAGCAGTTCTTC. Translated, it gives CASSPRWWGVYNEQFF.

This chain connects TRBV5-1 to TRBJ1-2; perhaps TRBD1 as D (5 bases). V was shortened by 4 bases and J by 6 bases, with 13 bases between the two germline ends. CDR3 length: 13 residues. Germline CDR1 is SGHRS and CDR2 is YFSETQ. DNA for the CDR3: TGCGCCAGCAGCACCCAGGGTGGCGATGGCTACACCTTC. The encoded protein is CASSTQGGDGYTF. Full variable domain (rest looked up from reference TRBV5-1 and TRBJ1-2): KAGVTQTPRYLIKTRGQQVTLSCSPISGHRSVSWYQQTPGQGLQFLFEYFSETQRNKGNFPGRFSGRQFSNSRSEMNVSTLELGDSALYLCASSTQGGDGYTFGSGTRLTVV.

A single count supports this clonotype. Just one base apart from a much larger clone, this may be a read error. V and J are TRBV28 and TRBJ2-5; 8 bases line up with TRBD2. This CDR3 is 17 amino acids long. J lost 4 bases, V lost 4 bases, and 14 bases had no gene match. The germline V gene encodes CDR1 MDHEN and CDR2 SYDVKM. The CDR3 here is CASSSLIGAGEGETQYF. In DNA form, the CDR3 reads TGTGCCAGCAGTTCCCTCATTGGAGCGGGAGAGGGAGAGACCCAGTACTTC.

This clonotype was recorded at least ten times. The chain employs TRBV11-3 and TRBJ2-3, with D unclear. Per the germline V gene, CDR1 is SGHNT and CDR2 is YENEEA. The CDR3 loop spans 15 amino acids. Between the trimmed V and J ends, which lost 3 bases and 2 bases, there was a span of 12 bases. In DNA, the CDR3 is TGTGCCAGCAGCTTCAGAGGCCATCTCACAGATACGCAGTATTTT. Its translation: CASSFRGHLTDTQYF.

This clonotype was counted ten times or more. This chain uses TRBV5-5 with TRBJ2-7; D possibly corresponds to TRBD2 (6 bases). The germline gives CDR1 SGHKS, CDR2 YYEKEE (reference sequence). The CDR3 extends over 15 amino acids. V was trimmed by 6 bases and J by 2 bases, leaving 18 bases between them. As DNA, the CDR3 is TGTGCCAGCACCTCGGACGGGGGAAGGGCCTACGAGCAGTACTTC. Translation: CASTSDGGRAYEQYF.

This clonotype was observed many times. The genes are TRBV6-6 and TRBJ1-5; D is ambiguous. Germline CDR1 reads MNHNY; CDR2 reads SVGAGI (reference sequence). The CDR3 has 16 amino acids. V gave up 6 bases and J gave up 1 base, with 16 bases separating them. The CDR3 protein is CASSLRGVRSNQPQHF. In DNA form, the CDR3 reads TGTGCCAGCAGCCTCCGAGGAGTTAGGAGCAATCAGCCCCAGCATTTT.

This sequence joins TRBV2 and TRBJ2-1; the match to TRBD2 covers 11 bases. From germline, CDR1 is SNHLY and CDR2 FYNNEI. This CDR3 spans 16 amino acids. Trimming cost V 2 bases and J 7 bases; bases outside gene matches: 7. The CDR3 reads CASSEYILAGENEQFF. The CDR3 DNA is TGTGCCAGCAGTGAATATATACTAGCGGGGGAGAATGAGCAGTTCTTC.

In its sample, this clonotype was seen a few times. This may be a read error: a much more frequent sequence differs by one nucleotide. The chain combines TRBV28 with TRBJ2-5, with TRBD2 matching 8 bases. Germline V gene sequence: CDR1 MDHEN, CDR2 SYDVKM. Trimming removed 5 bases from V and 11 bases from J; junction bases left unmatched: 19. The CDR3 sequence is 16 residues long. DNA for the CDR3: TGTGCCAGCAGTACTAGCGGTGAGGGGAGCTCCAATGAGCAGTACTTC. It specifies CASSTSGEGSSNEQYF.

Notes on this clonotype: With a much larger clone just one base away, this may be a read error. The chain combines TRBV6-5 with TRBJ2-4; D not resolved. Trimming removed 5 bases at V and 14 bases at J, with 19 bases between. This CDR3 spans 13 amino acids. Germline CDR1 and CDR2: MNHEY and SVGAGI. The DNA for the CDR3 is TGTGCCAGCAGTGACGGACCACAAGAGACCAAGTACTTC. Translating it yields CASSDGPQETKYF.

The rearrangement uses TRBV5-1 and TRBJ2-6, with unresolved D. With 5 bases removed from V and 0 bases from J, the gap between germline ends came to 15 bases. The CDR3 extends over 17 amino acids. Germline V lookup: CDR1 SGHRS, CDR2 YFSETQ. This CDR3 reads CASSSYGRISGANVLTF. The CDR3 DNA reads TGCGCCAGCAGTAGTTACGGCAGGATCTCTGGGGCCAACGTCCTGACTTTC.

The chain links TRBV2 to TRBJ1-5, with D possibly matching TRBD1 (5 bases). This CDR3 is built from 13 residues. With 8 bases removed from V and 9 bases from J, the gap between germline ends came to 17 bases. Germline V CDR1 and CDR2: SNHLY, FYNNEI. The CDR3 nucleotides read TGTGCCAGCGGGGGAGGGGAGGTTACGCCCCAGCATTTT. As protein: CASGGGEVTPQHF.

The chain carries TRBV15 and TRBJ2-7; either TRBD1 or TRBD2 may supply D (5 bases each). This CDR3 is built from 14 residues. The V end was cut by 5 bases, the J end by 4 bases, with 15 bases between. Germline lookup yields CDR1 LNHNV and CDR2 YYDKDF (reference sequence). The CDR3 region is CATSVGRGYYEQYF. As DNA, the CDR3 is TGTGCCACCAGCGTGGGACGGGGTTATTACGAGCAGTACTTC.

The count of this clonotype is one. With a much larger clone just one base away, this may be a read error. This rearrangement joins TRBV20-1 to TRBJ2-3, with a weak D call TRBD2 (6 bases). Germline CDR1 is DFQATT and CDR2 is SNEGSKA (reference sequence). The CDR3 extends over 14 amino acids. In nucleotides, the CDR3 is TGCAGTGCTAGTGGGGCGTGGGGGGAAGATACGCAGTGTTTT. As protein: CSASGAWGEDTQCF.

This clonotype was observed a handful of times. CDR3 DNA: TGTGCCAGCAGTTTACCGCGTACTAATTCACCCCTCCACTTT. Translation gives CASSLPRTNSPLHF. The chain couples TRBV28 to TRBJ1-6, with D unclear. Germline CDR1 is MDHEN and CDR2 is SYDVKM. This CDR3 has 14 amino acids. V was clipped by 2 bases and J by 6 bases, with 8 bases between them.

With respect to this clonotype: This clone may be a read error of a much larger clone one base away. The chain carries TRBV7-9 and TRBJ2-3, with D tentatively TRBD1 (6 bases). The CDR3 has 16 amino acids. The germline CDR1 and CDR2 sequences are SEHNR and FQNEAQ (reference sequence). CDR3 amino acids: CASSFEVGGPTDAQYF. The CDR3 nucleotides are TGTGCCAGCAGCTTCGAGGTTGGGGGCCCCACAGATGCGCAGTATTTT. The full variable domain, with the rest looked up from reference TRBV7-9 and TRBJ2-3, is DTGVSQNPRHKITKRGQNVTFRCDPISEHNRLYWYRQTLGQGPEFLTYFQNEAQLEKSRLLSDRFSAERPKGSFSTLEIQRTEQGDSAMYLCASSFEVGGPTDAQYFGPGTRLTVL.

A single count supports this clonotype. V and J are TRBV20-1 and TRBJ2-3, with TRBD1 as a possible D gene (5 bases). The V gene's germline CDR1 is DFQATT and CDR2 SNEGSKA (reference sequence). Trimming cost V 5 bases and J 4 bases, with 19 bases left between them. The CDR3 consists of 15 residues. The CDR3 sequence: CSAGAREKGADTQYF. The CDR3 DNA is TGCAGTGCTGGCGCCCGCGAGAAAGGGGCAGATACGCAGTATTTT.

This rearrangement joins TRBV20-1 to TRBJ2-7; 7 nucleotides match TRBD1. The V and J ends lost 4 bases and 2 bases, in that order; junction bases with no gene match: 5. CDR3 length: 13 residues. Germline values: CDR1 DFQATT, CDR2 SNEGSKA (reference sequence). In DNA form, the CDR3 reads TGCAGTGCTAAACGACAGGGTCCCTACGAGCAGTACTTC. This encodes CSAKRQGPYEQYF.